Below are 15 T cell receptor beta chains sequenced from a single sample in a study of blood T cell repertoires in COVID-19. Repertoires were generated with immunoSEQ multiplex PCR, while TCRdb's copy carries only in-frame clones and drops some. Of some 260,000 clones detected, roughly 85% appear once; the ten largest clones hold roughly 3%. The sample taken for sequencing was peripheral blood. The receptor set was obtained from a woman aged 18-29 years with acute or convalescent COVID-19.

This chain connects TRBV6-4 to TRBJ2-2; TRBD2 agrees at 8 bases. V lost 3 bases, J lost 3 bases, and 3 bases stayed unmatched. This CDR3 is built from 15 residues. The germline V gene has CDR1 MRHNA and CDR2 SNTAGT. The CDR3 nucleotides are TGTGCCAGCAGTGAGGCGGGGGGAGACACCGGGGAGCTGTTTTTT. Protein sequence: CASSEAGGDTGELFF.

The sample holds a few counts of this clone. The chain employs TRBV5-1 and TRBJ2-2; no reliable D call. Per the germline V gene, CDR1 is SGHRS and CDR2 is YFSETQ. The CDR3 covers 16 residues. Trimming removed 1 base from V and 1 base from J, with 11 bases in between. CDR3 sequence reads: CASSLQVSLNTGELFF. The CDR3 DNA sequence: TGCGCCAGCAGCTTGCAGGTTTCCTTGAACACCGGGGAGCTGTTTTTT. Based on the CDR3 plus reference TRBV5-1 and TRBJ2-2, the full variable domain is KAGVTQTPRYLIKTRGQQVTLSCSPISGHRSVSWYQQTPGQGLQFLFEYFSETQRNKGNFPGRFSGRQFSNSRSEMNVSTLELGDSALYLCASSLQVSLNTGELFFGEGSRLTVL.

CDR3 residues: CASSEGQYSSYEQYF. The CDR3 DNA is TGTGCCAGTAGTGAGGGACAGTACTCCTCCTACGAGCAGTACTTC. This chain links TRBV19 with TRBJ2-7; 7 bases are a match to TRBD1. The CDR3 runs to 15 residues. The trim removed 5 bases at V and 0 bases at J, leaving 7 bases unmatched. Per germline, CDR1 LNHDA and CDR2 SQIVND (reference sequence).

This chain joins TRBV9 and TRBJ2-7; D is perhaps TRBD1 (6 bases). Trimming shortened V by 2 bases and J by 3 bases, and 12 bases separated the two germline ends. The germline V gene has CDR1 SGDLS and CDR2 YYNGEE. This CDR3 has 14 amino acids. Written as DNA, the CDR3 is TGTGCCAGCAGCGTCCAGGACAGCTACTACGAGCAGTACTTC. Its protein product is CASSVQDSYYEQYF. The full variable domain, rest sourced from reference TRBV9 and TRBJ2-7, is DSGVTQTPKHLITATGQRVTLRCSPRSGDLSVYWYQQSLDQGLQFLIQYYNGEERAKGNILERFSAQQFPDLHSELNLSSLELGDSALYFCASSVQDSYYEQYFGPGTRLTVT.

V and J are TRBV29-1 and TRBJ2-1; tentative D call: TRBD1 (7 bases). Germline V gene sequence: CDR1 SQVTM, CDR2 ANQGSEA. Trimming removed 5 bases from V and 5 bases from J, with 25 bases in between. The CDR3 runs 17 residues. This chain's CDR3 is CSVPGGGALRAHNEQFF. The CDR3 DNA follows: TGCAGCGTTCCCGGAGGGGGCGCATTAAGGGCCCACAATGAGCAGTTCTTC.

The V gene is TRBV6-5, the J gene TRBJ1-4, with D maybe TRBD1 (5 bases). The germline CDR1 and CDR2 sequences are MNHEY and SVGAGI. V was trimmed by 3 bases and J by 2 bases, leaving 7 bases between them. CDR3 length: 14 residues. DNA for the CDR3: TGTGCCAGCAGTTATCGGGGGACTAATGAAAAACTGTTTTTT. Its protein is CASSYRGTNEKLFF.

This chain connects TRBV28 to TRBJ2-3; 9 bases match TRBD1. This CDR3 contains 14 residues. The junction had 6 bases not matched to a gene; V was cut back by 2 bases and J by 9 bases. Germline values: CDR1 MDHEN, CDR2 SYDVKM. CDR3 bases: TGTGCCAGCAGTTTAAACCCGGGACAGGGAACGCAGTATTTT. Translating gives CASSLNPGQGTQYF. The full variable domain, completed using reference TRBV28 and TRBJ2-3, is DVKVTQSSRYLVKRTGEKVFLECVQDMDHENMFWYRQDPGLGLRLIYFSYDVKMKEKGDIPEGYSVSREKKERFSLILESASTNQTSMYLCASSLNPGQGTQYFGPGTRLTVL.

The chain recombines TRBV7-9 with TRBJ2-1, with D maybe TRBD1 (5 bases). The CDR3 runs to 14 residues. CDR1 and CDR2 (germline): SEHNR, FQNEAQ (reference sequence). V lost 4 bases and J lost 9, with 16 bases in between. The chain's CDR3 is CASSSPGLVPEQFF. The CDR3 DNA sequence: TGTGCCAGCAGCTCCCCAGGGTTAGTCCCTGAGCAGTTCTTC. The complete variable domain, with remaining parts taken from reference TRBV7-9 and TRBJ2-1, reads DTGVSQNPRHKITKRGQNVTFRCDPISEHNRLYWYRQTLGQGPEFLTYFQNEAQLEKSRLLSDRFSAERPKGSFSTLEIQRTEQGDSAMYLCASSSPGLVPEQFFGPGTRLTVL.

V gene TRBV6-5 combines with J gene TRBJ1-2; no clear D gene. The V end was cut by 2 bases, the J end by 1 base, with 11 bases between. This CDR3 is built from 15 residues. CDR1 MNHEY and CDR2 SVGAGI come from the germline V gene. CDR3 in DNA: TGTGCCAGCAGTTACGGTACCAGGCATAACTATGGCTACACCTTC. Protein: CASSYGTRHNYGYTF.

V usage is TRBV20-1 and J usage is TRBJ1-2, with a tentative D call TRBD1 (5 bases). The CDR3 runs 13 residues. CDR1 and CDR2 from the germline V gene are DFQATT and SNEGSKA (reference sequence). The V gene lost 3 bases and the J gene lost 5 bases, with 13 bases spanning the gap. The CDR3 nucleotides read TGCAGTGCTAGTCAGGGTGGGTTTTATGGCTACACCTTC. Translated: CSASQGGFYGYTF.

The CDR3 DNA reads TGTGCCAGCCCAAGCCGGGGTGTTTCCTACAATGAGCAGTTCTTC. It is translated as CASPSRGVSYNEQFF. V and J are TRBV21-1 and TRBJ2-1; the DNA was not used to check the table's D call, TRBD2. TRBV21-1 counts as a pseudogene. CDR3 length: 15 amino acids.

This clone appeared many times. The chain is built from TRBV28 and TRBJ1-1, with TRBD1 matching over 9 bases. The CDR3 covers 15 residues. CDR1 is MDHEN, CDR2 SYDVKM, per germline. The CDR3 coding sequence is TGTGCTTGCTATCGACTGACAGGGGGGGACACTGAAGCTTTCTTT. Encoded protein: CACYRLTGGDTEAFF.

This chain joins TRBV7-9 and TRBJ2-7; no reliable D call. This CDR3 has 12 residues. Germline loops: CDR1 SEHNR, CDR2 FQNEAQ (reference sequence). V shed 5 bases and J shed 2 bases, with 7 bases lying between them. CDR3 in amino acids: CASSPYTYEQYF. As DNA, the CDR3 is TGTGCCAGCAGCCCGTACACCTACGAGCAGTACTTC.

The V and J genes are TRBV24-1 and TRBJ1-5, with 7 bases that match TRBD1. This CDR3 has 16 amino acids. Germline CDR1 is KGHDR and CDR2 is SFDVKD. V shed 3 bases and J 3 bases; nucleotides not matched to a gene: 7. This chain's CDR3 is CATSDGRQGFNQPQHF. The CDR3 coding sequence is TGTGCCACCAGTGATGGTCGACAGGGATTCAATCAGCCCCAGCATTTT.

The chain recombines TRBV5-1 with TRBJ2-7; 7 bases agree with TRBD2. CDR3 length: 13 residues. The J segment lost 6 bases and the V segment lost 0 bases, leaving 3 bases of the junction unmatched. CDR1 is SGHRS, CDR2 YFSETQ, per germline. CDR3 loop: CASSLGLASEQYF. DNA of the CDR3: TGCGCCAGCAGCTTGGGACTAGCTTCCGAGCAGTACTTC.